A selection of T cell receptor beta chains follows, all from one sample in a study of human T cells and chemical hapten exposure. TCRdb passed the RACE reads through MiXCR, listing each CDR3 protein once. Found here are a few hundred thousand distinct CDR3 sequences, more than 5% of them singletons; the top ten hold around 6.1%. Sequences were derived from whole blood, sampled in connection with sensitization to the hapten diphenylcyclopropenone (DPC). The receptors come from a woman younger than 30 with alopecia areata. Some clones in this sample may be carry-over from other donors' samples. Each CDR3 is given with its conserved first and last residue. The D gene is left open where the match is weak. Expanded clones get a size class; other rows say once, few or many, or leave the size out.

size,D,V,J,DNA,CDR3
few,.,TRBV19,TRBJ1-2,TGTGCCAGTAGTATCTCGGGGGTAACTGGGTATGGCTACACCTTC,CASSISGVTGYGYTF
.,.,TRBV20-1,TRBJ2-3,TGCAGTCCCAGAGAGGGAGACACAGATACGCAGTATTTT,CSPREGDTDTQYF
many,TRBD2,TRBV29-1,TRBJ2-3,TGCAGCGTCGCCTGGACTAGCGGGGGCACAGATACGCAGTATTTT,CSVAWTSGGTDTQYF
many,TRBD1,TRBV27,TRBJ1-1,TGTGCCAGCAGAGGGACAGGGGGGAAAGCTTTCTTT,CASRGTGGKAFF
.,.,TRBV7-2,TRBJ2-2,TGTGCCAGCAGCTTAGATCGGGTCTACACCGGGGAGCTGTTTTTT,CASSLDRVYTGELFF
many,TRBD1,TRBV29-1,TRBJ2-3,TGCAGCGTCGGGACAGGCCAAGATACGCAGTATTTT,CSVGTGQDTQYF
few,TRBD1,TRBV20-1,TRBJ2-5,TGCAGTGCTAGATCAACCCAGGGACAGCAAGAGACCCAGTACTTC,CSARSTQGQQETQYF
few,TRBD1,TRBV15,TRBJ2-4,TGTGCCACCAGCACATCCACAGGGGGCGGGCAGGACATTCAGTACTTC,CATSTSTGGGQDIQYF
many,.,TRBV7-2,TRBJ1-6,TGTGCCAGCAGCTCCCCCTATAATTCACCCCTCCACTTT,CASSSPYNSPLHF
many,.,TRBV7-2,TRBJ1-5,TGTGCCAGCAGCTTCGGTAACAGCTTAAGCAATCAGCCCCAGCATTTT,CASSFGNSLSNQPQHF
many,TRBD2,TRBV24-1,TRBJ2-2,TGTGCCACCATGGGGGAGGGGACCGGGGAGCTGTTTTTT,CATMGEGTGELFF
many,.,TRBV7-9,TRBJ1-1,TGTGCCAGCAGACCGGACAAGACCGCACGGGGCACTGAAGCTTTCTTT,CASRPDKTARGTEAFF
many,.,TRBV4-1,TRBJ1-1,TGCGCCAGCAGCCAAGGGAAGCGACCGACGAACACTGAAGCTTTCTTT,CASSQGKRPTNTEAFF
many,.,TRBV7-9,TRBJ1-2,TGTGCCAGCAGCTCCGGAAGTAATTGGTATGGCTACACCTTC,CASSSGSNWYGYTF
many,.,TRBV21-1,TRBJ1-1,TGTGCCAGCAGCAAAGAGAGGCAGGTCATGAACACTGAAGCTTTCTTT,CASSKERQVMNTEAFF